One and the same sample provided the 9 T cell receptor beta chains below, sequenced in a study of T cell responses to AZD1222 COVID-19 vaccine. Clones were read by immunoSEQ multiplex PCR, and TCRdb kept only the in-frame ones, dropping some. This table holds approximately 150,000 clones, about nine tenths found once. The sample in question was peripheral blood, obtained 28 days after the second AZD1222 dose. The receptor set was obtained from an adult who received the AZD1222 COVID-19 vaccine.

The CDR3 DNA is TGTGCCACCAGTGCCGGGGACGCCCAGTACTTC. Translating gives CATSAGDAQYF. This chain connects TRBV24-1 to TRBJ2-5; D possibly matches TRBD1 or TRBD2 (5 bases each). From germline, CDR1 is KGHDR and CDR2 SFDVKD. This CDR3 has 11 residues. Trimming removed 5 bases from V and 9 bases from J, with 9 bases in between.

This chain connects TRBV7-9 to TRBJ2-5; 8 nucleotides agree with TRBD1. CDR1 is SEHNR and CDR2 is FQNEAQ in the germline V gene (reference sequence). V lost 1 base, J lost 7 bases, and 5 bases stayed unmatched. This CDR3 comprises 14 residues. DNA of the CDR3: TGTGCCAGCAGCTTAGAAGGACAGGGCGGGACCCAGTACTTC. Amino acids: CASSLEGQGGTQYF.

The gene calls are TRBV5-6 and TRBJ2-7; maybe TRBD2 (6 bases). V lost 4 bases and J 2 bases, leaving 13 bases between the germline ends. There are 14 residues in the CDR3. The germline V gene has CDR1 SGHDT and CDR2 YYEEEE. The CDR3 reads CASSPGWGAYEQYF. CDR3 nucleotide sequence: TGTGCCAGCAGCCCGGGATGGGGGGCCTACGAGCAGTACTTC.

The rearrangement links TRBV4-3 to TRBJ2-7; D is tentatively TRBD1 or TRBD2 (5 bases each). The germline gives CDR1 LGHNA, CDR2 YSLEER. There are 13 residues in the CDR3. Between the trimmed V and J ends, which lost 0 bases and 11 bases, there was a span of 14 bases. CDR3 sequence: CASSQDRGTVKYF. In DNA form, the CDR3 reads TGCGCCAGCAGCCAAGATAGAGGGACGGTGAAGTACTTC.

The chain employs TRBV5-1 and TRBJ1-6; D gene unclear. V dropped 0 bases and J dropped 8 bases, with 12 bases sitting between them. Germline V gene data show CDR1 as SGHRS and CDR2 as YFSETQ. CDR3 length: 15 amino acids. The chain's CDR3 is CASSLGTLTDSPLHF. CDR3 nucleotides: TGCGCCAGCAGCTTGGGGACCCTGACCGATTCACCCCTCCACTTT.

The J gene is TRBJ2-7, the V gene TRBV5-5, with D uncertain. The CDR3 totals 11 residues. With 3 bases removed from V and 3 bases from J, the gap between germline ends came to 4 bases. The germline V gene has CDR1 SGHKS and CDR2 YYEKEE (reference sequence). The CDR3 region has the DNA TGTGCCAGCAGCTGGAGCTACGAGCAGTACTTC. As protein: CASSWSYEQYF.

The J gene is TRBJ1-5, the V gene TRBV9; no definite D call. V lost 0 bases, J lost 7 bases, and 14 bases lay in between. In germline, CDR1 is SGDLS, CDR2 YYNGEE. The CDR3 runs to 15 residues. The CDR3 DNA sequence: TGTGCCAGCAGCGTAGATTCGGGTTTAGGGCAGCCCCAGCATTTT. This gives the protein CASSVDSGLGQPQHF.

The chain combines TRBV7-2 with TRBJ2-7, with unresolved D. CDR1 and CDR2 from the germline V gene are SGHTA and FQGNSA. Trimming pared 1 base from V and 2 bases from J, leaving 9 bases between. This CDR3 region has 14 residues. The CDR3 DNA sequence: TGTGCCAGCAGCTTAGAAACAGATACCTACGAGCAGTACTTC. Translating it yields CASSLETDTYEQYF.

This chain uses TRBV7-9 with TRBJ2-2; 10 nucleotides match TRBD2. There are 17 residues in the CDR3. Germline V gives CDR1 SEHNR, CDR2 FQNEAQ (reference sequence). The J segment lost 6 bases and the V segment lost 5 bases, leaving 12 bases of the junction unmatched. CDR3 coding DNA: TGTGCCAGCAGCAGTAACTTTCTAGCGGGAGACCCCGGGGAGCTGTTTTTT. The encoded protein is CASSSNFLAGDPGELFF.